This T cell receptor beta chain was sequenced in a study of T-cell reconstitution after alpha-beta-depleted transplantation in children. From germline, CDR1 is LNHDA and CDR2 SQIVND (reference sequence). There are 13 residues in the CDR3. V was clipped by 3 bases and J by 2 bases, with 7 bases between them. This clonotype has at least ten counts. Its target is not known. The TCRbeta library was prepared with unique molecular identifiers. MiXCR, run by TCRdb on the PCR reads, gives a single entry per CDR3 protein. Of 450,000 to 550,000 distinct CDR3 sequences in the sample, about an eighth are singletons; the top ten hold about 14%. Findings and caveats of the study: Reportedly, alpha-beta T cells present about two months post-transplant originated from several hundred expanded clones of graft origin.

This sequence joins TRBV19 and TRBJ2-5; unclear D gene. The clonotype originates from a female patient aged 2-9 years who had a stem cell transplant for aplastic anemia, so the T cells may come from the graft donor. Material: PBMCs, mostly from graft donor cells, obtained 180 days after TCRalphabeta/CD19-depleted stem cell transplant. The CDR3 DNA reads TGTGCCAGTAGTATCGGGTATCAAGAGACCCAGTACTTC. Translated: CASSIGYQETQYF. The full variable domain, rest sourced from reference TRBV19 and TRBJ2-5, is DGGITQSPKYLFRKEGQNVTLSCEQNLNHDAMYWYRQDPGQGLRLIYYSQIVNDFQKGDIAEGYSVSREKKESFPLTVTSAQKNPTAFYLCASSIGYQETQYFGPGTRLLVL.